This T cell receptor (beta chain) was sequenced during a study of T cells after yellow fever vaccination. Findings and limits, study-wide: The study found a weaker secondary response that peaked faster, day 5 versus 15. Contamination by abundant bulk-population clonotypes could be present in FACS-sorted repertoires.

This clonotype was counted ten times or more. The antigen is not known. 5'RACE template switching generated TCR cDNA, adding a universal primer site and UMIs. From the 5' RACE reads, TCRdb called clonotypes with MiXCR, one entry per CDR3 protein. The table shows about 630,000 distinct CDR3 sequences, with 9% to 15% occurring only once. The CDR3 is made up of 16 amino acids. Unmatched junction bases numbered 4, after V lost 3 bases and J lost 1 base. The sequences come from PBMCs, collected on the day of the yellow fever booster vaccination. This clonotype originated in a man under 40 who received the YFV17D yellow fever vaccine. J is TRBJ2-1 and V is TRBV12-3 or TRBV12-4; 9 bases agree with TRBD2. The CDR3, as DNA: TGTGCCAGCAGTTTGGCTAGCGGGAAGTCCTACAATGAGCAGTTCTTC. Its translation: CASSLASGKSYNEQFF.